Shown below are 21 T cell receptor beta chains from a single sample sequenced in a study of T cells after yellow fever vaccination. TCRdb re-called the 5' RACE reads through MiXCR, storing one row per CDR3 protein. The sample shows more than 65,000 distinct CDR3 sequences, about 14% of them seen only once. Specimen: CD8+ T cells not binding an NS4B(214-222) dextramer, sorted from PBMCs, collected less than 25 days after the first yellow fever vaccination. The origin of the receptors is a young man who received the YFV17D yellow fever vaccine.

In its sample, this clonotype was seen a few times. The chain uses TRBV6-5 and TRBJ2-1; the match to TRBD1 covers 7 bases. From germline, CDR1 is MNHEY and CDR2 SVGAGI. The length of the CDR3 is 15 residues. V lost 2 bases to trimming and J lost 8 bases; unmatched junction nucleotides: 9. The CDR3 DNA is TGTGCCAGCAGTTACGGACTCAAGGGGGCCGATGAGCAGTTCTTC. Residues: CASSYGLKGADEQFF.

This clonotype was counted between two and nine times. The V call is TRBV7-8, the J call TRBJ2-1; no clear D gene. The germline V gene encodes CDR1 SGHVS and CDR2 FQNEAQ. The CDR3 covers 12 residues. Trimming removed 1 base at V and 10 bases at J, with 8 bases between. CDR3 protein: CASSLGSKEQFF. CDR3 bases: TGTGCCAGCAGCTTAGGCTCGAAAGAGCAGTTCTTC.

CDR3 sequence: CASSWGQLGNQPQHF. The CDR3 region has the DNA TGTGCCAGTAGCTGGGGGCAGTTGGGCAATCAGCCCCAGCATTTT. The gene calls are TRBV19 and TRBJ1-5; perhaps TRBD1 as D (6 bases). Trimming pared 6 bases from V and 2 bases from J, leaving 14 bases between. Germline V gene lookup returns CDR1 LNHDA and CDR2 SQIVND (reference sequence). This CDR3 contains 15 residues.

CDR3 residues: CASSPSGNTIYF. The CDR3 bases are TGTGCCAGCAGCCCGTCTGGAAACACCATATATTTT. This sequence joins TRBV7-6 and TRBJ1-3, with D hard to call. Looked up from germline, CDR1 is SGHVS and CDR2 is FNYEAQ. This CDR3 comprises 12 residues. V dropped 5 bases and J dropped 1 base, with 3 bases sitting between them.

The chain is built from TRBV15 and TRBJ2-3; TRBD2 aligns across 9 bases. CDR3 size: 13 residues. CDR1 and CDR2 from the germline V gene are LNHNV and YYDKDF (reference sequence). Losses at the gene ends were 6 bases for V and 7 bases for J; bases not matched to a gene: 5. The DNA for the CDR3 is TGTGCCACCAGGGTAGCGGGGGAACATACGCAGTATTTT. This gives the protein CATRVAGEHTQYF.

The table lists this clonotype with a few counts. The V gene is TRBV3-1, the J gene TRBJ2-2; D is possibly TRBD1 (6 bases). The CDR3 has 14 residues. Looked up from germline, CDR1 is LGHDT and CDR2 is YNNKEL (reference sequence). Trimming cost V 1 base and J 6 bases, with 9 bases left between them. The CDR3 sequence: CASSQGTGPGELFF. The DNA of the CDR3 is TGTGCCAGCAGCCAAGGCACAGGGCCCGGGGAGCTGTTTTTT. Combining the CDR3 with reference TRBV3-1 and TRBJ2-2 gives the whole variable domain DTAVSQTPKYLVTQMGNDKSIKCEQNLGHDTMYWYKQDSKKFLKIMFSYNNKELIINETVPNRFSPKSPDKAHLNLHINSLELGDSAVYFCASSQGTGPGELFFGEGSRLTVL.

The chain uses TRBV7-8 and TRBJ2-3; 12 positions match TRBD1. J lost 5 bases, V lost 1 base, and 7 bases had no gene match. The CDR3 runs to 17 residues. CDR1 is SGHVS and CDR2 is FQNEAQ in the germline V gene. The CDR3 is CASSLVRDRGREDTQYF. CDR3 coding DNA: TGTGCCAGCAGCTTAGTGAGGGACAGGGGGCGTGAAGATACGCAGTATTTT. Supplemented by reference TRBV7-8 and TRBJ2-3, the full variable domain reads GAGVSQSPRYKVAKRGQDVALRCDPISGHVSLFWYQQALGQGPEFLTYFQNEAQLDKSGLPSDRFFAERPEGSVSTLKIQRTQQEDSAVYLCASSLVRDRGREDTQYFGPGTRLTVL.

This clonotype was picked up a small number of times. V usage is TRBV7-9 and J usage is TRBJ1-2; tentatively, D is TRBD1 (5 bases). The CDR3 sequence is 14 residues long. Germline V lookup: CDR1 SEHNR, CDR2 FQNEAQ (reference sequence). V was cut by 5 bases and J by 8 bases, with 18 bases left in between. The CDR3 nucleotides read TGTGCCAGCAGCGATTCGACAGAGGGATGGGGCTACACCTTC. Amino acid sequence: CASSDSTEGWGYTF.

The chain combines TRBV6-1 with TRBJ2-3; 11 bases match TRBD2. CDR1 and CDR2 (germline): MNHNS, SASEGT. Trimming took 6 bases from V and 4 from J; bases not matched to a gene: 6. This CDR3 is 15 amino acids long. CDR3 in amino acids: CASSPRTSGPDTQYF. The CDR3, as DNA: TGTGCCAGCAGCCCAAGGACTAGCGGGCCAGATACGCAGTATTTT.

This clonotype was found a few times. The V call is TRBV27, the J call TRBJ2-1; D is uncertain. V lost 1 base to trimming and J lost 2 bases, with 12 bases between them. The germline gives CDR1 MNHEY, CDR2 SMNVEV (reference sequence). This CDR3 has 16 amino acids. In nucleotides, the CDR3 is TGTGCCAGCAGTTTATACGGTTGGCCGGCCTACAATGAGCAGTTCTTC. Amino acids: CASSLYGWPAYNEQFF.

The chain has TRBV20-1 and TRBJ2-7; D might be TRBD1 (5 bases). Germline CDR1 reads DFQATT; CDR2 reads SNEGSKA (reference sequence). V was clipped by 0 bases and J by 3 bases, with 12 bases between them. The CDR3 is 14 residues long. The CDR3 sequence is CSARDQGGFYEQYV. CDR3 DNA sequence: TGCAGTGCTAGAGATCAGGGCGGTTTCTACGAGCAGTACGTC.

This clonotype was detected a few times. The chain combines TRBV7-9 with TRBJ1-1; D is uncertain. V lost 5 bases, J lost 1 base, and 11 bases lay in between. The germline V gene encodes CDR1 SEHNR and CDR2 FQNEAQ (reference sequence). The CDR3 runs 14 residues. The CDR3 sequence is CASSERTRNTEAFF. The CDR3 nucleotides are TGTGCCAGCAGCGAGCGCACCCGGAACACTGAAGCTTTCTTT.

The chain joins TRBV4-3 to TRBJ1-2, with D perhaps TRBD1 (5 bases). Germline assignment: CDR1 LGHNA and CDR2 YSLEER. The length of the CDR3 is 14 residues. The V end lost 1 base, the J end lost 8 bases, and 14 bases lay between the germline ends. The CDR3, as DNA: TGCGCCAGCAGCCAAGCGTCGGGGACCGAGGGCTACACCTTC. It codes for CASSQASGTEGYTF.

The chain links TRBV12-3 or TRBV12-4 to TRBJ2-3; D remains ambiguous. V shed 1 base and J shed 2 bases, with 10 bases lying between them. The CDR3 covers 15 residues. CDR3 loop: CASSLEAVPTDTQYF. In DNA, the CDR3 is TGTGCCAGCAGTTTAGAGGCGGTACCCACAGATACGCAGTATTTT.

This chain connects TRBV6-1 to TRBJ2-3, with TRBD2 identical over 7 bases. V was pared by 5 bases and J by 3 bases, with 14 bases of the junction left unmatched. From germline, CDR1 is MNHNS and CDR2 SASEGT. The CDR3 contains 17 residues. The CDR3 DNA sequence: TGTGCCAGCAGTCCCCCGATTGCAACGGGGGGTACAGATACGCAGTATTTT. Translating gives CASSPPIATGGTDTQYF.

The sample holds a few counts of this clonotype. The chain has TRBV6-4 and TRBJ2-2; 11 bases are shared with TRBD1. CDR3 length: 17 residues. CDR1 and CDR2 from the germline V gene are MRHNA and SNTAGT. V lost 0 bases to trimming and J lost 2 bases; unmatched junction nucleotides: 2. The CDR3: CASSDSGTGGNTGELFF. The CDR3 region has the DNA TGTGCCAGCAGTGACTCCGGGACAGGGGGAAACACCGGGGAGCTGTTTTTT.

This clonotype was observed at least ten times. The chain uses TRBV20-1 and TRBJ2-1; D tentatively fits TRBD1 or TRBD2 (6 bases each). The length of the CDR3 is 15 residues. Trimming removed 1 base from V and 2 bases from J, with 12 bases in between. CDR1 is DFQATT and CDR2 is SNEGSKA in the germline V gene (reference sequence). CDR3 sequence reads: CSARAEEGAYNEQFF. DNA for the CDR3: TGCAGTGCTAGAGCCGAGGAGGGGGCCTACAATGAGCAGTTCTTC.

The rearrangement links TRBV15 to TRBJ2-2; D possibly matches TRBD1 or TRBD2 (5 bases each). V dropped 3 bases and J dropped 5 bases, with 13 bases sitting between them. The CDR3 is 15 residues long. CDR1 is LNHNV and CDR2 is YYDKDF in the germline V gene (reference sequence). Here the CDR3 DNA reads TGTGCCACCAGCAGGGGACGGATGGAGACCGGGGAGCTGTTTTTT. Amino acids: CATSRGRMETGELFF.

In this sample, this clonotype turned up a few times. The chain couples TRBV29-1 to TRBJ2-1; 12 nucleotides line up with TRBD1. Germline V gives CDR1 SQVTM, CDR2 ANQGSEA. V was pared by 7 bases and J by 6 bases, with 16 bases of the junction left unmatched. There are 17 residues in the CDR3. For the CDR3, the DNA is TGCAGCGGAGTCGGGACAGGGGGCCAAGAGTTCCTCAATGAGCAGTTCTTC. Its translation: CSGVGTGGQEFLNEQFF.

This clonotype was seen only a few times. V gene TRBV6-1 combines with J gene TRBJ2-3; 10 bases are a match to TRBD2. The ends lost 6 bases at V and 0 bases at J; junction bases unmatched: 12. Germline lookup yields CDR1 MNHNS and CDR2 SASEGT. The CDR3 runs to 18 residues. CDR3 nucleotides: TGTGCCAGCAGCGTTAGCGGGGGGACGTCCGATAGCACAGATACGCAGTATTTT. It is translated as CASSVSGGTSDSTDTQYF.

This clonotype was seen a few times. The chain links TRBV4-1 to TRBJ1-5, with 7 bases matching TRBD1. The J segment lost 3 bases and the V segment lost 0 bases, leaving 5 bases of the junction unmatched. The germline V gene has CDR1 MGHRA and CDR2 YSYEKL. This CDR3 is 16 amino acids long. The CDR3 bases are TGCGCCAGCAGCCAAGATGAGGACAGGTCCAATCAGCCCCAGCATTTT. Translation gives CASSQDEDRSNQPQHF.